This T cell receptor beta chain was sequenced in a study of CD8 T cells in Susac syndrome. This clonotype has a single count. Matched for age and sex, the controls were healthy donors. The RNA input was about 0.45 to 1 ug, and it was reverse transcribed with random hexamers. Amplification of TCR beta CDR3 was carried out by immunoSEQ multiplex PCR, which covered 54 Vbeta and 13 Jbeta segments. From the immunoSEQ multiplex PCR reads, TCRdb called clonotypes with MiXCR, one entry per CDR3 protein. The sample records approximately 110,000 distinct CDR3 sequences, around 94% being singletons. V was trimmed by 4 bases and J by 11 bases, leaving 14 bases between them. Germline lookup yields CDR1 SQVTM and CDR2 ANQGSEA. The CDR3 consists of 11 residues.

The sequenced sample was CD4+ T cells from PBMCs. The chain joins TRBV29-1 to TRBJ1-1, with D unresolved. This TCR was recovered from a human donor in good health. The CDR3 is CSVVSPQEAFF. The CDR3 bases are TGCAGCGTTGTAAGCCCGCAGGAGGCTTTCTTT.